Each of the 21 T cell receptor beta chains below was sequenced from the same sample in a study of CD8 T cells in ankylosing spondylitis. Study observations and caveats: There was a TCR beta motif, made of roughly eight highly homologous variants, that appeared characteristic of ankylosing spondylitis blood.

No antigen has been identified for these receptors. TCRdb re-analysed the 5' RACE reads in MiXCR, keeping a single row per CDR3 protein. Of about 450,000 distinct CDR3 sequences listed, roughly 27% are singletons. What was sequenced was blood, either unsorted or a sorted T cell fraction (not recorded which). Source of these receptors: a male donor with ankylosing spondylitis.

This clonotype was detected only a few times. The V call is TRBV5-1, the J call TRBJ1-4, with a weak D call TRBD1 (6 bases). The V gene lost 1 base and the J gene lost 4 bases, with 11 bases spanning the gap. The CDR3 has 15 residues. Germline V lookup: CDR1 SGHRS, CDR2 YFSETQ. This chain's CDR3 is CASSLSTGDNEKLFF. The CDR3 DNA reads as TGCGCCAGCAGCTTGTCGACAGGAGATAATGAAAAACTGTTTTTT.

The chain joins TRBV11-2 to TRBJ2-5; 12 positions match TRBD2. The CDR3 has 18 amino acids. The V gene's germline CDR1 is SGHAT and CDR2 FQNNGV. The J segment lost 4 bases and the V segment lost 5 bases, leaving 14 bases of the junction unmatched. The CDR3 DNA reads TGTGCCAGCAGCCAAGTCGAGGCTAGCGGGAGGGATGGAGAGACCCAGTACTTC. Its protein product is CASSQVEASGRDGETQYF.

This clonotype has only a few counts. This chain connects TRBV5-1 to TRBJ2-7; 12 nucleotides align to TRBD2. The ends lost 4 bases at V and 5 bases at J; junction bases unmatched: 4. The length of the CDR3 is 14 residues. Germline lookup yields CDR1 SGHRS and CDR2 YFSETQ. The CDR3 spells CASSLTSGSNEQYV. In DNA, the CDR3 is TGCGCCAGCAGCCTGACTAGCGGGAGTAACGAGCAGTACGTC.

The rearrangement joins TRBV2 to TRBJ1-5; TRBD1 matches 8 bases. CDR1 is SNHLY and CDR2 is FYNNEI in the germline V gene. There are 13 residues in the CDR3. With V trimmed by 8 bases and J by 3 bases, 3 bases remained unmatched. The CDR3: CASVGQANQPQHF. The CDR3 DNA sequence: TGTGCCAGCGTGGGACAGGCCAATCAGCCCCAGCATTTT. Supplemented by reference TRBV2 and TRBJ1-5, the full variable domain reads EPEVTQTPSHQVTQMGQEVILRCVPISNHLYFYWYRQILGQKVEFLVSFYNNEISEKSEIFDDQFSVERPDGSNFTLKIRSTKLEDSAMYFCASVGQANQPQHFGDGTRLSIL.

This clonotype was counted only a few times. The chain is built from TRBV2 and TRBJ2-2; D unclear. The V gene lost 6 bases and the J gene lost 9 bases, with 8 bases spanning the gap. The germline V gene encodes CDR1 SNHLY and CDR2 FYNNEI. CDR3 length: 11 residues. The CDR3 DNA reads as TGTGCCAGCAGCGAGACGTGGGAGCTGTTTTTT. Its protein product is CASSETWELFF.

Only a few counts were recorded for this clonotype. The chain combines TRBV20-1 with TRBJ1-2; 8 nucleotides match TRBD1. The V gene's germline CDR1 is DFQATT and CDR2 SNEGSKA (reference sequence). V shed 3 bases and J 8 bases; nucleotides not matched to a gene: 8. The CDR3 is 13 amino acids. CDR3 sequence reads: CSASGDRGGGYTF. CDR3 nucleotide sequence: TGCAGTGCTAGTGGAGACAGGGGAGGAGGCTACACCTTC.

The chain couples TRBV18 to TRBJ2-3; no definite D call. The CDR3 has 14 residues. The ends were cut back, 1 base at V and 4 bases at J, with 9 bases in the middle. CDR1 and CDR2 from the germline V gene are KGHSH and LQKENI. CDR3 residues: CASSPLLGPDTQYF. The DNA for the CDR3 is TGTGCCAGCTCACCACTTCTCGGTCCAGATACGCAGTATTTT.

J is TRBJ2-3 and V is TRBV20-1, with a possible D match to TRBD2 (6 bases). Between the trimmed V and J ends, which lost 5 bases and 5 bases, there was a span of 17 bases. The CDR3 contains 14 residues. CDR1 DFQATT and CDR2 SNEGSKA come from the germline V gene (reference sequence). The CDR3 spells CSASIAVVRDTQYF. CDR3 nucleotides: TGCAGTGCTTCTATAGCGGTCGTCAGAGATACGCAGTATTTT.

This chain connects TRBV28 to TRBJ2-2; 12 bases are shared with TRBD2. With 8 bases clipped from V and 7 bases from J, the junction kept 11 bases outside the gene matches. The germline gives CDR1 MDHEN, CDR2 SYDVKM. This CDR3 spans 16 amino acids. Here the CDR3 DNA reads TGTGCCAGCGGCACTTTCACTAGCGGGAGGTGCGGGGAGCTGTTTTTT. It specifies CASGTFTSGRCGELFF.

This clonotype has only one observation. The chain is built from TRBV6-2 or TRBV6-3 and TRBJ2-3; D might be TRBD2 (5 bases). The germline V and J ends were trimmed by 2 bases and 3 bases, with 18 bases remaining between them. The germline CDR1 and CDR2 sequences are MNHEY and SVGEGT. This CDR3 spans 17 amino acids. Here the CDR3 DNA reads TGTGCCAGCAGTTACAGGCCCAAATCCGGCGGGACAGATACGCAGTATTTT. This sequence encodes CASSYRPKSGGTDTQYF.

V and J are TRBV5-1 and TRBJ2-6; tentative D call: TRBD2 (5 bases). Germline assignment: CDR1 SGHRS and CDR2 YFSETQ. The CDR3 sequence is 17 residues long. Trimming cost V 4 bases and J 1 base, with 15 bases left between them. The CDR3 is CASSPGWTRSGANVLTF. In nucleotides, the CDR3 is TGCGCCAGCAGCCCGGGATGGACCCGTTCTGGGGCCAACGTCCTGACTTTC.

CDR3 residues: CASSLEAIGTSSSYEQYF. The CDR3 DNA reads as TGCGCCAGCAGCTTGGAGGCCATCGGGACTAGCTCGTCCTACGAGCAGTACTTC. This sequence joins TRBV5-1 and TRBJ2-7, with TRBD2 identical over 9 bases. CDR1 is SGHRS and CDR2 is YFSETQ in the germline V gene. The length of the CDR3 is 18 residues. V lost 0 bases, J lost 1 base, and 11 bases stayed unmatched. Using reference TRBV5-1 and TRBJ2-7 for the parts outside the CDR3, the full variable domain is KAGVTQTPRYLIKTRGQQVTLSCSPISGHRSVSWYQQTPGQGLQFLFEYFSETQRNKGNFPGRFSGRQFSNSRSEMNVSTLELGDSALYLCASSLEAIGTSSSYEQYFGPGTRLTVT.

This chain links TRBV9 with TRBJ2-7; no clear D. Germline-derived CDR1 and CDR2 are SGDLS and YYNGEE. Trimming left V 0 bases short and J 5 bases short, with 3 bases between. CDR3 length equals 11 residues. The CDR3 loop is CASSVGDEQYF. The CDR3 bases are TGTGCCAGCAGCGTAGGAGACGAGCAGTACTTC. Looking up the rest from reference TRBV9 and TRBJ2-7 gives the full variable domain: DSGVTQTPKHLITATGQRVTLRCSPRSGDLSVYWYQQSLDQGLQFLIQYYNGEERAKGNILERFSAQQFPDLHSELNLSSLELGDSALYFCASSVGDEQYFGPGTRLTVT.

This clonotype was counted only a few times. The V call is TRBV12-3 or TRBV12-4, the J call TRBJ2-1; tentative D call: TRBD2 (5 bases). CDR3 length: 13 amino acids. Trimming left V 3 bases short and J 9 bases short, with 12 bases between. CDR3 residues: CASSFPARGEQFF. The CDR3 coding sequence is TGTGCCAGCAGTTTTCCTGCCCGGGGTGAGCAGTTCTTC.

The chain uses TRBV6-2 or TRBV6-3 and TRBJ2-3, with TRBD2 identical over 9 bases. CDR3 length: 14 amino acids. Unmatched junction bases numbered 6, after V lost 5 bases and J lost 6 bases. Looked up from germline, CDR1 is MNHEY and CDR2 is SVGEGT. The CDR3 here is CASSKGLAFDTQYF. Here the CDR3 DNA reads TGTGCCAGCAGTAAGGGACTAGCCTTTGATACGCAGTATTTT.

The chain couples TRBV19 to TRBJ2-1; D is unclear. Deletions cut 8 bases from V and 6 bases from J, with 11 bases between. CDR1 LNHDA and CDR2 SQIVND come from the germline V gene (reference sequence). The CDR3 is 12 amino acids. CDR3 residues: CASHIPTNEQFF. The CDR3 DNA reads TGTGCCAGTCATATCCCCACCAATGAGCAGTTCTTC.

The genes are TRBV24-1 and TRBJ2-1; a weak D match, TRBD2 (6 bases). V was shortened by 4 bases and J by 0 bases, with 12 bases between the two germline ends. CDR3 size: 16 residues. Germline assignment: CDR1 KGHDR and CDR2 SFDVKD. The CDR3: CATSEPTSSSYNEQFF. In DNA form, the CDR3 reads TGTGCCACCAGTGAACCCACTAGCAGCTCCTACAATGAGCAGTTCTTC.

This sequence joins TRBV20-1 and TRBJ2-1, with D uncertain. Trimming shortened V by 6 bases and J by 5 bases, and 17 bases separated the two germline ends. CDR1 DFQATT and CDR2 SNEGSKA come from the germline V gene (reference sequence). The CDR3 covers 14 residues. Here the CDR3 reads CSAAAPKGHNEQFF. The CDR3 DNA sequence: TGCAGTGCCGCGGCTCCCAAGGGCCACAATGAGCAGTTCTTC.

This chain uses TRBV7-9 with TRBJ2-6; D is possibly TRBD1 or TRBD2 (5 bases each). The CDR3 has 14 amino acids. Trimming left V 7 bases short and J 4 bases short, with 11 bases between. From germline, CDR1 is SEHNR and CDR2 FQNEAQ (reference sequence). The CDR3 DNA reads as TGTGCCAGCAAACGAGGGGCCGGGGCCAACGTCCTGACTTTC. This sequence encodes CASKRGAGANVLTF. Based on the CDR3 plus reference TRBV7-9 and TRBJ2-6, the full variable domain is DTGVSQNPRHKITKRGQNVTFRCDPISEHNRLYWYRQTLGQGPEFLTYFQNEAQLEKSRLLSDRFSAERPKGSFSTLEIQRTEQGDSAMYLCASKRGAGANVLTFGAGSRLTVL.

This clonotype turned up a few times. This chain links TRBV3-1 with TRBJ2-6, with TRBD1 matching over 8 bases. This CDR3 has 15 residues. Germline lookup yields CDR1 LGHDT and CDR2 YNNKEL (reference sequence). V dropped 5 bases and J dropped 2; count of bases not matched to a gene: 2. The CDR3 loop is CASSKGQAGANVLTF. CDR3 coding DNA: TGTGCCAGCAGCAAGGGACAGGCTGGGGCCAACGTCCTGACTTTC.

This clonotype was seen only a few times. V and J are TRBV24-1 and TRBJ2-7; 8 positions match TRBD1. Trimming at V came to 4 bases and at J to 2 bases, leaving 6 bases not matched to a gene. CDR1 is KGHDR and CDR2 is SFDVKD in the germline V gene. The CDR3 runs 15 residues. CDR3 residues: CATSDARDRPYEQYF. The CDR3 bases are TGTGCCACCAGTGACGCCCGGGACAGGCCCTACGAGCAGTACTTC.